These 19 T cell receptor beta chains were all obtained from the same sample, sequenced in a study of T cell changes during pregnancy in multiple sclerosis. Assay: immunoSEQ multiplex PCR; the TCRdb copy retains only in-frame clones and omits some. This sample has tens of thousands of clones, with approximately 90% found just once. The specimen was CD4+ T cells from peripheral blood mononuclear cells, collected in the first trimester of pregnancy. These receptors came from a female donor in good health, enrolled as a control in a pregnancy study.

J is TRBJ1-1 and V is TRBV6-1; 8 positions agree with TRBD1. The CDR3 sequence is 14 residues long. Germline V lookup: CDR1 MNHNS, CDR2 SASEGT. With 7 bases clipped from V and 4 bases from J, the junction kept 8 bases outside the gene matches. The CDR3 sequence is CASKDRARGTEAFF. CDR3 in DNA: TGTGCCAGCAAGGACAGGGCGCGGGGCACTGAAGCTTTCTTT.

J is TRBJ2-5 and V is TRBV29-1; TRBD1 aligns across 9 bases. CDR3 size: 13 residues. After removal of 4 bases from V and 1 base from J, the junction contained 1 base not matched to a gene. The V gene's germline CDR1 is SQVTM and CDR2 ANQGSEA. The CDR3 DNA follows: TGCAGCGTTGGGGGACAGGGCCAAGAGACCCAGTACTTC. Its translation: CSVGGQGQETQYF.

V is TRBV28 and J is TRBJ2-7; 8 bases align to TRBD2. The CDR3 is 14 residues long. From germline, CDR1 is MDHEN and CDR2 SYDVKM. The V segment lost 8 bases and the J segment 2 bases; nucleotides outside the gene matches: 8. The chain's CDR3 is CASALGLAAYEQYF. For the CDR3, the DNA is TGTGCCAGCGCTCTAGGACTAGCAGCCTACGAGCAGTACTTC. Drawing the rest from reference TRBV28 and TRBJ2-7, the complete variable domain is DVKVTQSSRYLVKRTGEKVFLECVQDMDHENMFWYRQDPGLGLRLIYFSYDVKMKEKGDIPEGYSVSREKKERFSLILESASTNQTSMYLCASALGLAAYEQYFGPGTRLTVT.

The J gene is TRBJ2-3, the V gene TRBV30, with a tentative D call TRBD2 (6 bases). The V end was cut by 5 bases, the J end by 3 bases, with 9 bases between. This CDR3 comprises 12 residues. Germline CDR1 is GTSNPN and CDR2 is SVGIG (reference sequence). CDR3 DNA: TGTGCCTGGGCGGGGCCTACAGATACGCAGTATTTT. Its protein product is CAWAGPTDTQYF.

The V call is TRBV27, the J call TRBJ2-1; TRBD1 might be the D (5 bases). Trimming stripped 5 bases from V and 0 bases from J, with 11 bases between. Germline V gives CDR1 MNHEY, CDR2 SMNVEV (reference sequence). The CDR3 runs 15 residues. DNA for the CDR3: TGTGCCAGCAGTGACAGCTCCAGCTCCTACAATGAGCAGTTCTTC. Amino acids: CASSDSSSSYNEQFF.

This chain connects TRBV10-1 to TRBJ2-1; 7 positions agree with TRBD2. The ends lost 6 bases at V and 0 bases at J; junction bases unmatched: 5. Germline V gene data show CDR1 as WNHNN and CDR2 as SYGVQD (reference sequence). The CDR3 has 15 amino acids. The chain's CDR3 is CASSRGGSSYNEQFF. In DNA, the CDR3 is TGCGCCAGCAGCCGCGGGGGAAGCTCCTACAATGAGCAGTTCTTC.

This sequence joins TRBV27 and TRBJ1-6; possibly TRBD1 for D (5 bases). The CDR3 length is 15 residues. Per germline, CDR1 MNHEY and CDR2 SMNVEV (reference sequence). The V and J ends lost 2 bases and 4 bases respectively, with 9 bases between them. CDR3 bases: TGTGCCAGCAGTTTACAGGGTGGATATAATTCACCCCTCCACTTT. Its translation: CASSLQGGYNSPLHF.

The chain carries TRBV7-8 and TRBJ2-2; D perhaps matches TRBD1 (6 bases). Trimming removed 5 bases from V and 1 base from J, with 11 bases in between. The CDR3 has 15 residues. Germline CDR1 is SGHVS and CDR2 is FQNEAQ. The DNA for the CDR3 is TGTGCCAGCAGCCTCCAGGACAGGAACACCGGGGAGCTGTTTTTT. Translated, it gives CASSLQDRNTGELFF.

This rearrangement joins TRBV9 to TRBJ2-3; 10 bases are shared with TRBD2. Germline V CDR1 and CDR2: SGDLS, YYNGEE. The V segment lost 1 base and the J segment 3 bases; nucleotides outside the gene matches: 5. The CDR3 length is 16 residues. The CDR3 coding sequence is TGTGCCAGCAGCGTACGAATAGCGGGAGGTACAGATACGCAGTATTTT. Encoded protein: CASSVRIAGGTDTQYF.

J is TRBJ2-5 and V is TRBV5-1; maybe TRBD1 (8 bases). Germline V gene lookup returns CDR1 SGHRS and CDR2 YFSETQ. This CDR3 spans 15 amino acids. V lost 1 base, J lost 2 bases, and 12 bases lay in between. In DNA, the CDR3 is TGCGCCAGCAGCTTGACAGGGGGAGGGCAAGAGACCCAGTACTTC. It is translated as CASSLTGGGQETQYF.

The V and J genes are TRBV7-9 and TRBJ2-7, with 8 bases that match TRBD1. The CDR3 runs 14 residues. V shed 6 bases and J 0 bases; nucleotides not matched to a gene: 4. Germline V gives CDR1 SEHNR, CDR2 FQNEAQ (reference sequence). The CDR3 reads CASRTGGNSYEQYF. The CDR3 coding sequence is TGTGCCAGCAGAACAGGGGGTAACTCCTACGAGCAGTACTTC.

The gene calls are TRBV5-1 and TRBJ2-3, with 13 nucleotides matching TRBD2. The CDR3 consists of 19 residues. The germline V gene encodes CDR1 SGHRS and CDR2 YFSETQ. The junction had 17 bases not matched to a gene; V was cut back by 4 bases and J by 6 bases. CDR3 nucleotide sequence: TGCGCCAGCAGCCGTAACCCTCACCGACTAGCGGGGGGAGGGGATACGCAGTATTTT. It codes for CASSRNPHRLAGGGDTQYF. Using reference TRBV5-1 and TRBJ2-3 for the parts outside the CDR3, the full variable domain is KAGVTQTPRYLIKTRGQQVTLSCSPISGHRSVSWYQQTPGQGLQFLFEYFSETQRNKGNFPGRFSGRQFSNSRSEMNVSTLELGDSALYLCASSRNPHRLAGGGDTQYFGPGTRLTVL.

The chain carries TRBV5-4 and TRBJ1-6, with TRBD1 matching over 7 bases. The CDR3 has 14 amino acids. Per the germline V gene, CDR1 is SGHNT and CDR2 is YYREEE (reference sequence). V lost 2 bases and J lost 6; bases outside the gene matches: 2. CDR3 in amino acids: CASSLQGSNSPLHF. The DNA of the CDR3 is TGTGCCAGCAGCTTACAGGGGTCTAATTCACCCCTCCACTTT. Full variable domain (rest looked up from reference TRBV5-4 and TRBJ1-6): ETGVTQSPTHLIKTRGQQVTLRCSSQSGHNTVSWYQQALGQGPQFIFQYYREEENGRGNFPPRFSGLQFPNYSSELNVNALELDDSALYLCASSLQGSNSPLHFGNGTRLTVT.

The V and J genes are TRBV6-5 and TRBJ1-2; tentative D call: TRBD1 (6 bases). Trimming left V 6 bases short and J 9 bases short, with 17 bases between. The CDR3 covers 13 residues. Germline values: CDR1 MNHEY, CDR2 SVGAGI. The CDR3 DNA sequence: TGTGCCAGCAGCCGCACAGGGTCTGTGAGCTACACCTTC. Translation gives CASSRTGSVSYTF.

The V call is TRBV2, the J call TRBJ2-3; 8 bases fit TRBD2. The junction had 6 bases not matched to a gene; V was cut back by 10 bases and J by 3 bases. CDR3 length: 13 residues. CDR1 is SNHLY and CDR2 is FYNNEI in the germline V gene. The DNA of the CDR3 is TGTGCCACCCCGGGCGGGGGGACAGATACGCAGTATTTT. As protein: CATPGGGTDTQYF.

The chain uses TRBV15 and TRBJ1-2, with D tentatively TRBD1 (6 bases). The ends were cut back, 5 bases at V and 2 bases at J, with 18 bases in the middle. CDR1 and CDR2 from the germline V gene are LNHNV and YYDKDF (reference sequence). CDR3 length: 16 residues. In DNA form, the CDR3 reads TGTGCCACCAGCCCCAATTCGGGGGGCATGAACTATGGCTACACCTTC. It yields the protein CATSPNSGGMNYGYTF.

This chain joins TRBV30 and TRBJ1-1; tentative D call: TRBD1 (6 bases). The CDR3 length is 13 residues. CDR1 GTSNPN and CDR2 SVGIG come from the germline V gene (reference sequence). In DNA, the CDR3 is TGTGCTCGGACGGACAGATTTAACACTGAAGCTTTCTTT. Translation gives CARTDRFNTEAFF.

The chain links TRBV5-1 to TRBJ2-5; D may be TRBD2 (5 bases). The CDR3 sequence is 14 residues long. The germline gives CDR1 SGHRS, CDR2 YFSETQ. Trimming removed 4 bases from V and 3 bases from J, with 13 bases in between. The CDR3 sequence: CASSPGGQKETQYF. The CDR3 region has the DNA TGCGCCAGCAGCCCCGGAGGCCAAAAAGAGACCCAGTACTTC.

The CDR3, as DNA: TGTGCCAGCAGCCAGACAGGGGTCACTGAAGCTTTCTTT. Translation: CASSQTGVTEAFF. The rearrangement links TRBV4-2 to TRBJ1-1, with TRBD1 matching over 8 bases. V was clipped by 3 bases and J by 4 bases; unmatched bases: 1. The germline CDR1 and CDR2 sequences are LGHNA and YNFKEQ. The CDR3 covers 13 residues.